Below, 28 T cell receptor beta chains from the same sample are listed, as sequenced in a study of blood T cell repertoires in COVID-19. Libraries were prepared by immunoSEQ multiplex PCR; TCRdb keeps only in-frame clonotypes and omits some of them. Of hundreds of thousands of clones listed, around 83% are singletons. Sequences were obtained from PBMCs or T cells enriched from blood (not recorded which). These receptors originate from a man in his forties who had been exposed to COVID-19.

This clone has just a few counts. This chain links TRBV7-9 with TRBJ2-3; 8 nucleotides line up with TRBD2. Germline V CDR1 and CDR2: SEHNR, FQNEAQ (reference sequence). This CDR3 comprises 15 residues. Unmatched junction bases numbered 11, after V lost 8 bases and J lost 4 bases. In DNA, the CDR3 is TGTGCCAGCGAAATGGGCGGGAGGCCCGCAGATACGCAGTATTTT. As protein: CASEMGGRPADTQYF.

The V call is TRBV30, the J call TRBJ1-6; no definite D call. Germline V CDR1 and CDR2: GTSNPN, SVGIG (reference sequence). This CDR3 spans 15 amino acids. Trimming pared 1 base from V and 14 bases from J, leaving 21 bases between. The CDR3 bases are TGTGCCTGGAGTGCAGACCTGCAAACGGTCGGAGCCCTCCACTTT. Protein: CAWSADLQTVGALHF.

This chain connects TRBV5-4 to TRBJ2-7, with TRBD2 matching over 9 bases. The trim removed 4 bases at V and 3 bases at J, leaving 5 bases unmatched. Germline V lookup: CDR1 SGHNT, CDR2 YYREEE (reference sequence). This CDR3 has 14 residues. This CDR3 is CASSAGLADYEQYF. The CDR3 coding sequence is TGTGCCAGCAGCGCGGGACTAGCAGACTACGAGCAGTACTTC.

This sequence joins TRBV5-1 and TRBJ1-1, with unresolved D. In germline, CDR1 is SGHRS, CDR2 YFSETQ. CDR3 length: 14 amino acids. Trimming left V 4 bases short and J 3 bases short, with 13 bases between. The CDR3 loop reads CASSPGSGYTEAFF. The CDR3 DNA reads TGCGCCAGCAGCCCCGGGTCGGGGTACACTGAAGCTTTCTTT.

This clone was seen a few times. The chain employs TRBV30 and TRBJ1-2; 11 bases line up with TRBD1. The V segment lost 1 base and the J segment 6 bases; nucleotides outside the gene matches: 4. Germline CDR1 reads GTSNPN; CDR2 reads SVGIG (reference sequence). There are 14 residues in the CDR3. The CDR3 sequence is CAWSGTGGVNGYTF. The CDR3 coding sequence is TGTGCCTGGAGTGGGACAGGGGGCGTAAATGGCTACACCTTC.

This rearrangement joins TRBV19 to TRBJ2-7; tentative D call: TRBD2 (5 bases). V lost 7 bases and J lost 1, with 14 bases in between. The CDR3 totals 14 residues. CDR1 LNHDA and CDR2 SQIVND come from the germline V gene (reference sequence). In DNA, the CDR3 is TGTGCCAGTACTCCGACGCGAGGGTCCTACGAGCAGTACTTC. Its protein is CASTPTRGSYEQYF.

The table lists this clone with a few counts. The DNA of the CDR3 is TGTGCCAGTAGTATACAGGGGGTGAGCACTGAAGCTTTCTTT. Translating gives CASSIQGVSTEAFF. This sequence joins TRBV19 and TRBJ1-1, with 7 bases aligning to TRBD1. Losses at the gene ends were 2 bases for V and 4 bases for J; bases not matched to a gene: 4. CDR3 length equals 14 residues. Germline loops: CDR1 LNHDA, CDR2 SQIVND (reference sequence).

The gene calls are TRBV30 and TRBJ2-5; TRBD2 is a possible D gene (6 bases). CDR3 length: 17 amino acids. V lost 0 bases and J 0 bases, leaving 17 bases between the germline ends. Per germline, CDR1 GTSNPN and CDR2 SVGIG (reference sequence). Here the CDR3 DNA reads TGTGCCTGGAGTGTAGGGAGGTGGCGGAGTAACCAAGAGACCCAGTACTTC. Encoded protein: CAWSVGRWRSNQETQYF.

The gene calls are TRBV5-6 and TRBJ2-7, with 7 positions matching TRBD2. The V and J ends lost 2 bases and 5 bases, in that order; junction bases with no gene match: 10. CDR3 length: 15 residues. Germline V gives CDR1 SGHDT, CDR2 YYEEEE. The CDR3: CASSLTGTIVNEQYF. The DNA of the CDR3 is TGTGCCAGCAGCTTAACCGGGACTATAGTGAACGAGCAGTACTTC.

V usage is TRBV24-1 and J usage is TRBJ2-1; 8 bases are shared with TRBD1. The CDR3 consists of 15 residues. Germline V CDR1 and CDR2: KGHDR, SFDVKD. The V segment lost 3 bases and the J segment 8 bases; nucleotides outside the gene matches: 8. The CDR3 sequence is CATSDDSDRAYEQFF. Here the CDR3 DNA reads TGTGCCACCAGTGATGACTCGGACAGGGCCTATGAGCAGTTCTTC.

The chain recombines TRBV28 with TRBJ1-1; D not certain. V lost 5 bases, J lost 1 base, and 8 bases lay in between. Germline V lookup: CDR1 MDHEN, CDR2 SYDVKM. The CDR3 runs to 13 residues. DNA for the CDR3: TGTGCCAGCAGTCCGGGATGGAACACTGAAGCTTTCTTT. It yields the protein CASSPGWNTEAFF.

This clone was seen once. This chain joins TRBV30 and TRBJ1-5; D is perhaps TRBD1 (5 bases). Per the germline V gene, CDR1 is GTSNPN and CDR2 is SVGIG (reference sequence). Trimming removed 3 bases from V and 4 bases from J, with 19 bases in between. This CDR3 comprises 16 residues. This CDR3 reads CAWRGGAGTANQPQHF. The CDR3 region has the DNA TGTGCCTGGAGGGGAGGGGCAGGTACGGCGAATCAGCCCCAGCATTTT.

The genes are TRBV7-9 and TRBJ1-6, with 8 bases matching TRBD1. Germline loops: CDR1 SEHNR, CDR2 FQNEAQ (reference sequence). After removal of 6 bases from V and 7 bases from J, the junction contained 8 bases not matched to a gene. This CDR3 comprises 15 residues. The CDR3 DNA follows: TGTGCCAGCAGGGAGAAGGACAGGGAAAATTCACCCCTCCACTTT. Translation gives CASREKDRENSPLHF.

This sequence joins TRBV7-3 and TRBJ2-1; D is possibly TRBD1 (5 bases). The CDR3 is made up of 12 amino acids. The V and J ends lost 5 bases and 8 bases respectively, with 10 bases between them. Germline CDR1 reads SGHTA; CDR2 reads FQGTGA. The DNA of the CDR3 is TGTGCCAGCAGCAACAGGCCCCATGAGCAGTTCTTC. Translating gives CASSNRPHEQFF.

The rearrangement joins TRBV6-1 to TRBJ1-5, with 9 bases aligning to TRBD1. The CDR3 has 15 amino acids. The ends lost 6 bases at V and 5 bases at J; junction bases unmatched: 8. In germline, CDR1 is MNHNS, CDR2 SASEGT. In DNA, the CDR3 is TGTGCCAGCAGGCAGCAGGGACAGGGCCATCAGCCCCAGCATTTT. This gives the protein CASRQQGQGHQPQHF.

The V call is TRBV5-1, the J call TRBJ2-1, with no clear D. V lost 3 bases to trimming and J lost 5 bases, with 18 bases between them. This CDR3 has 16 amino acids. The germline gives CDR1 SGHRS, CDR2 YFSETQ. CDR3 protein: CASSSRFHHTHNEQFF. The CDR3 DNA follows: TGCGCCAGCAGCTCCCGCTTCCACCACACACACAATGAGCAGTTCTTC.

The chain joins TRBV7-3 to TRBJ1-2; 7 nucleotides align to TRBD1. The germline gives CDR1 SGHTA, CDR2 FQGTGA. The J segment lost 3 bases and the V segment lost 5 bases, leaving 9 bases of the junction unmatched. The CDR3 is 15 amino acids. CDR3 DNA: TGTGCCAGCAGCGCTGAAGGGGGCGCGGACTATGGCTACACCTTC. Translation: CASSAEGGADYGYTF. Using reference TRBV7-3 and TRBJ1-2 for the parts outside the CDR3, the full variable domain is GAGVSQTPSNKVTEKGKYVELRCDPISGHTALYWYRQSLGQGPEFLIYFQGTGAADDSGLPNDRFFAVRPEGSVSTLKIQRTERGDSAVYLCASSAEGGADYGYTFGSGTRLTVV.

CDR3 protein: CASSPGDHQPQHF. CDR3 nucleotide sequence: TGTGCCAGCTCACCCGGTGATCATCAGCCCCAGCATTTT. The rearrangement uses TRBV18 and TRBJ1-5, with D unclear. The germline gives CDR1 KGHSH, CDR2 LQKENI. The CDR3 totals 13 residues. The V and J ends lost 3 bases and 5 bases respectively, with 8 bases between them. The entire variable domain, with the rest obtained from reference TRBV18 and TRBJ1-5, is as follows: NAGVMQNPRHLVRRRGQEARLRCSPMKGHSHVYWYRQLPEEGLKFMVYLQKENIIDESGMPKERFSAEFPKEGPSILRIQQVVRGDSAAYFCASSPGDHQPQHFGDGTRLSIL.

This chain joins TRBV24-1 and TRBJ1-2, with 7 bases that match TRBD1. CDR3 size: 13 residues. Germline CDR1 and CDR2: KGHDR and SFDVKD. V lost 4 bases to trimming and J lost 8 bases; unmatched junction nucleotides: 6. The chain's CDR3 is CATSETGVRGYTF. CDR3 sequence (DNA): TGTGCCACCAGTGAAACAGGGGTGCGAGGCTACACCTTC.

The chain carries TRBV5-1 and TRBJ2-1; 7 bases match TRBD2. J was trimmed by 2 bases and V by 7 bases; bases with no gene match: 9. Germline V gene sequence: CDR1 SGHRS, CDR2 YFSETQ. The CDR3 length is 15 residues. The chain's CDR3 is CASASLAKAYNEQFF. CDR3 DNA: TGCGCCAGCGCCTCACTAGCGAAAGCCTACAATGAGCAGTTCTTC.

This clone was counted between two and nine times. The chain carries TRBV5-1 and TRBJ2-6, with D possibly TRBD1 on 5 matching bases. Between the trimmed V and J ends, which lost 4 bases and 1 base, there was a span of 15 bases. Germline assignment: CDR1 SGHRS and CDR2 YFSETQ. CDR3 length: 17 residues. The DNA of the CDR3 is TGCGCCAGCAGCCCTTCCCAGGGTGGGTCTGGGGCCAACGTCCTGACTTTC. Translation gives CASSPSQGGSGANVLTF.

The chain has TRBV19 and TRBJ1-6, with D possibly matching TRBD1 (6 bases). The germline V and J ends were trimmed by 4 bases and 10 bases, with 14 bases remaining between them. CDR1 is LNHDA and CDR2 is SQIVND in the germline V gene (reference sequence). This CDR3 region has 14 residues. CDR3 protein: CASSNRGASSPLHF. CDR3 coding DNA: TGTGCCAGTAGTAATCGGGGGGCTTCCTCACCCCTCCACTTT.

This clone was seen a single time. This chain links TRBV10-3 with TRBJ2-5; 7 bases are a match to TRBD2. CDR3 length: 17 residues. After removal of 2 bases from V and 3 bases from J, the junction contained 12 bases not matched to a gene. The germline gives CDR1 ENHRY, CDR2 SYGVKD. The CDR3 DNA follows: TGTGCCATCAGTGAGGGGGGAGGACTAGAGGGAGAAGAGACCCAGTACTTC. This codes for CAISEGGGLEGEETQYF.

CDR3 coding DNA: TGTGCCAGCAGTTACCGCGGGAGACGCACAGATACGCAGTATTTT. Protein product: CASSYRGRRTDTQYF. This sequence joins TRBV6-2 or TRBV6-3 and TRBJ2-3; TRBD2 aligns across 7 bases. The J segment lost 1 base and the V segment lost 2 bases, leaving 3 bases of the junction unmatched. This CDR3 has 15 residues. Germline lookup yields CDR1 MNHEY and CDR2 SVGEGT.

The CDR3 sequence: CASSLALGQGREQYF. As DNA, the CDR3 is TGTGCCAGCAGCTTAGCGCTCGGACAGGGTCGCGAGCAGTACTTC. The rearrangement joins TRBV7-9 to TRBJ2-7; 8 bases map to TRBD1. The ends lost 0 bases at V and 6 bases at J; junction bases unmatched: 7. The germline gives CDR1 SEHNR, CDR2 FQNEAQ (reference sequence). The length of the CDR3 is 15 residues.

This clone showed up just a few times. The chain combines TRBV19 with TRBJ2-7, with D perhaps TRBD1 (6 bases). The V gene's germline CDR1 is LNHDA and CDR2 SQIVND (reference sequence). This CDR3 contains 14 residues. V gave up 7 bases and J gave up 0 bases, with 13 bases separating them. DNA for the CDR3: TGTGCCAGTATGGACAGCCAGAGCTCCTACGAGCAGTACTTC. This translates into CASMDSQSSYEQYF.

The CDR3 DNA follows: TGTGCCATCAGGGACAGGGGGCTGGACACTGAAGCTTTCTTT. This encodes CAIRDRGLDTEAFF. The chain combines TRBV10-3 with TRBJ1-1; TRBD1 aligns across 11 bases. Per the germline V gene, CDR1 is ENHRY and CDR2 is SYGVKD. The CDR3 consists of 14 residues. Trimming took 6 bases from V and 3 from J; bases not matched to a gene: 3.

This sequence joins TRBV11-3 and TRBJ2-2; D is unresolved. V lost 2 bases and J 6 bases, leaving 10 bases between the germline ends. This CDR3 is 14 amino acids long. Germline CDR1 reads SGHNT; CDR2 reads YENEEA. CDR3 nucleotide sequence: TGTGCCAGCAGCTTAAAGTTTGCGGCCGGGGAGCTGTTTTTT. This translates into CASSLKFAAGELFF.